This TCR beta chain appears in the sequencing data of a study of T-cell reconstitution after alpha-beta-depleted transplantation in children. Comments on this clonotype: Antigen specificity is unknown.

General study findings and limits: At the one-year point after transplant, T-cell counts and TCRbeta diversity were found to come mostly from T cells that had been newly produced. Recipient T cells and thymic progenitors that survived gave rise to the high TCRbeta diversity observed at day 60 in some patients.

The authors prepared the TCRbeta library with unique molecular identifiers. TCRdb itself ran the PCR reads through MiXCR, one entry per CDR3 protein. The sample contains 700,000 to 950,000 distinct CDR3 sequences, 15% to 20% of which appear only once. The sequence was obtained from a male patient younger than 18 who had a stem cell transplant for acute lymphoblastic leukemia, so the T cells may come from the graft donor. The sequencing here drew on PBMCs, mostly from graft donor cells, taken 360 days after TCRalphabeta/CD19-depleted stem cell transplant.

The chain's CDR3 is CASSPGLGQPQHF. The CDR3 DNA reads TGTGCCAGCAGCCCAGGGTTGGGTCAGCCCCAGCATTTT. The V call is TRBV7-9, the J call TRBJ1-5; D may be TRBD1 (5 bases). The CDR3 is 13 amino acids. The germline V gene has CDR1 SEHNR and CDR2 FQNEAQ (reference sequence). The V end lost 5 bases, the J end lost 6 bases, and 11 bases lay between the germline ends.